This T cell receptor (beta chain) was observed in a study of Ad26.COV2.S vaccination and SARS-CoV-2 variants. Profiling relied on immunoSEQ multiplex PCR, and the TCRdb table lists in-frame clones only, not all of them. The sample carries just over 350,000 clones, roughly 94% recorded once. CDR3 length equals 15 residues. Germline CDR1 reads LNHDA; CDR2 reads SQIVND (reference sequence). V dropped 1 base and J dropped 1 base, with 8 bases sitting between them. This clone was recorded only once. What it recognizes is unknown. General study findings and limits: Recipients given vaccine exceeded placebo recipients in spike-specific TCR breadth. In vaccinated individuals, spike-specific CD8+ and CD4+ T cell responses reportedly displayed substantial breadth.

This sequence joins TRBV19 and TRBJ1-5; tentative D call: TRBD1 (5 bases). Material: peripheral blood, obtained after recovery from COVID-19. This clonotype was obtained from a human donor who had recovered from COVID-19. The CDR3 reads CASSIATESNQPQHF. CDR3 sequence (DNA): TGTGCCAGTAGTATAGCGACAGAGAGCAATCAGCCCCAGCATTTT. The variable domain in full, with the rest retrieved from reference TRBV19 and TRBJ1-5, is DGGITQSPKYLFRKEGQNVTLSCEQNLNHDAMYWYRQDPGQGLRLIYYSQIVNDFQKGDIAEGYSVSREKKESFPLTVTSAQKNPTAFYLCASSIATESNQPQHFGDGTRLSIL.